Listed here are 2 T cell receptor beta chains from one sample, sequenced in a study of cytomegalovirus exposure and HLA in healthy donors. This PCR relied on a set of 60 Vbeta primers and 13 Jbeta primers. Produced via immunoSEQ multiplex PCR; TCRdb's table is partial and in-frame only. In the table there are approximately 210,000 clones, around nine tenths of which are singletons. Specimen: PBMCs. The origin of the receptors is a woman younger than 35 in good health and CMV-seronegative.

J is TRBJ1-1 and V is TRBV19, with D maybe TRBD1 (5 bases). The CDR3 spans 14 residues. Per the germline V gene, CDR1 is LNHDA and CDR2 is SQIVND (reference sequence). V gave up 6 bases and J gave up 3 bases, with 14 bases separating them. The CDR3 DNA follows: TGTGCCAGTAGACCCGGGAGGGGTCACACTGAAGCTTTCTTT. Translation gives CASRPGRGHTEAFF.

CDR3 region: CASSLGFGTSTYEQYF. The CDR3 nucleotides read TGCGCCAGCAGCTTGGGTTTCGGGACAAGCACCTACGAGCAGTACTTC. The chain joins TRBV5-1 to TRBJ2-7; D might be TRBD1 (6 bases). With 0 bases removed from V and 2 bases from J, the gap between germline ends came to 15 bases. Germline V gene data show CDR1 as SGHRS and CDR2 as YFSETQ. The CDR3 consists of 16 residues.